Following are 24 T cell receptor beta chains from one sample sequenced in a study of cytomegalovirus exposure and HLA in healthy donors. 60 Vbeta and 13 Jbeta primers were used in PCR. The method was immunoSEQ multiplex PCR; TCRdb's version includes in-frame clones alone and lacks a portion of them. Seen here are 110,000 or so clones, approximately 69% observed once, and the top ten hold approximately 3%. Sequenced: PBMCs. Receptors were obtained from a man aged 30 to 45 in good health and CMV-seronegative.

This rearrangement joins TRBV9 to TRBJ2-3; D perhaps matches TRBD2 (5 bases). Trimming took 0 bases from V and 4 from J, leaving 9 bases between them. Looked up from germline, CDR1 is SGDLS and CDR2 is YYNGEE. This CDR3 spans 14 amino acids. The CDR3 region has the DNA TGTGCCAGCAGCGTAGACGGGGAGCCAGATACGCAGTATTTT. This encodes CASSVDGEPDTQYF. The complete variable domain, with remaining parts taken from reference TRBV9 and TRBJ2-3, reads DSGVTQTPKHLITATGQRVTLRCSPRSGDLSVYWYQQSLDQGLQFLIQYYNGEERAKGNILERFSAQQFPDLHSELNLSSLELGDSALYFCASSVDGEPDTQYFGPGTRLTVL.

The chain uses TRBV9 and TRBJ1-4; D call uncertain. V shed 0 bases and J shed 7 bases, with 16 bases lying between them. The CDR3 length is 16 residues. Germline values: CDR1 SGDLS, CDR2 YYNGEE. The CDR3 DNA reads as TGTGCCAGCAGCGTAGGCGTTGCGGATGGTGGTGAAAAACTGTTTTTT. Translation: CASSVGVADGGEKLFF. Full variable domain (outside the CDR3, taken from reference TRBV9 and TRBJ1-4): DSGVTQTPKHLITATGQRVTLRCSPRSGDLSVYWYQQSLDQGLQFLIQYYNGEERAKGNILERFSAQQFPDLHSELNLSSLELGDSALYFCASSVGVADGGEKLFFGSGTQLSVL.

The gene calls are TRBV4-3 and TRBJ2-7; a possible D gene is TRBD2 (6 bases). Germline V gene lookup returns CDR1 LGHNA and CDR2 YSLEER. The CDR3 consists of 15 residues. V gave up 3 bases and J gave up 5 bases, with 17 bases separating them. This CDR3 is CASSQSEGKGDEQYF. As DNA, the CDR3 is TGCGCCAGCAGCCAGTCGGAGGGAAAAGGGGACGAGCAGTACTTC.

J is TRBJ1-1 and V is TRBV5-4; TRBD1 aligns across 12 bases. The CDR3 length is 16 residues. Unmatched junction bases numbered 5, after V lost 0 bases and J lost 5 bases. CDR1 is SGHNT, CDR2 YYREEE, per germline (reference sequence). The CDR3 nucleotides are TGTGCCAGCAGCTTGGCCGGGACAGGGGGCTATACTGAAGCTTTCTTT. It translates to CASSLAGTGGYTEAFF.

This clone was detected only a few times. V is TRBV7-6 and J is TRBJ1-1; the D is unclear. Per the germline V gene, CDR1 is SGHVS and CDR2 is FNYEAQ. Trimming removed 5 bases from V and 5 bases from J, with 12 bases in between. This CDR3 region has 13 residues. The CDR3 bases are TGTGCCAGCAGCCCACCCGGTGAGACTGAAGCTTTCTTT. Translated: CASSPPGETEAFF.

The rearrangement links TRBV28 to TRBJ2-7; tentative D call: TRBD2 (5 bases). The CDR3 is made up of 14 amino acids. Germline lookup yields CDR1 MDHEN and CDR2 SYDVKM. V was cut by 1 base and J by 2 bases, with 9 bases left in between. CDR3 DNA sequence: TGTGCCAGCAGTTTATTTGGGGAGACCTACGAGCAGTACTTC. This gives the protein CASSLFGETYEQYF.

The table lists this clone with a few counts. This rearrangement joins TRBV5-1 to TRBJ2-5, with D possibly TRBD1 on 6 matching bases. Per the germline V gene, CDR1 is SGHRS and CDR2 is YFSETQ. Between the trimmed V and J ends, which lost 0 bases and 4 bases, there was a span of 7 bases. The CDR3 spans 13 residues. CDR3 sequence (DNA): TGCGCCAGCAGCTTGGCGGACAGAGAGACCCAGTACTTC. It encodes CASSLADRETQYF.

V and J are TRBV6-1 and TRBJ2-5; D ambiguous. The germline CDR1 and CDR2 sequences are MNHNS and SASEGT. V lost 0 bases and J lost 3, with 11 bases in between. The CDR3 consists of 15 residues. CDR3 sequence (DNA): TGTGCCAGCAGTGAAGCTCGGCTAGTTAAAGAGACCCAGTACTTC. Translated: CASSEARLVKETQYF.

Remarks on this clone: Other DNA sequences in the sample encode the same CDR3. The chain combines TRBV18 with TRBJ1-1, with 8 bases identical to TRBD1. Germline V gives CDR1 KGHSH, CDR2 LQKENI. Unmatched junction bases numbered 5, after V lost 1 base and J lost 4 bases. The CDR3 runs 15 residues. Written as DNA, the CDR3 is TGTGCCAGCTCACCACTAACAGGGGGGGGCACTGAAGCTTTCTTT. Amino acid sequence: CASSPLTGGGTEAFF.

This rearrangement joins TRBV7-3 to TRBJ2-7; D is possibly TRBD1 (5 bases). Germline values: CDR1 SGHTA, CDR2 FQGTGA. Trimming took off 2 bases at V and 5 bases at J, with 10 bases between the two ends. This CDR3 is 13 amino acids long. CDR3 sequence (DNA): TGTGCCAGCAGCTTACAGGGTAGCCACGAGCAGTACTTC. Protein sequence: CASSLQGSHEQYF.

V is TRBV28 and J is TRBJ2-2; 9 nucleotides line up with TRBD2. The length of the CDR3 is 17 residues. Germline V lookup: CDR1 MDHEN, CDR2 SYDVKM. With 2 bases clipped from V and 6 bases from J, the junction kept 10 bases outside the gene matches. The CDR3 DNA is TGTGCCAGCAGTTTAATCGAGGGCGGGAGGGCCTCCGGGGAGCTGTTTTTT. It codes for CASSLIEGGRASGELFF.

The chain couples TRBV4-2 to TRBJ2-2; tentatively, D is TRBD2 (6 bases). Deletions cut 3 bases from V and 2 bases from J, with 16 bases between. The CDR3 totals 17 residues. Germline CDR1 reads LGHNA; CDR2 reads YNFKEQ. The CDR3 sequence is CASSQRLAAINTGELFF. Written as DNA, the CDR3 is TGTGCCAGCAGCCAGAGGTTAGCGGCAATAAACACCGGGGAGCTGTTTTTT.

V usage is TRBV7-9 and J usage is TRBJ2-1; 12 bases map to TRBD2. CDR3 length: 16 amino acids. Unmatched junction bases numbered 6, after V lost 5 bases and J lost 4 bases. The germline CDR1 and CDR2 sequences are SEHNR and FQNEAQ (reference sequence). CDR3 sequence (DNA): TGTGCCAGCAGCCGGAGGACTAGCGGGGTGTACAATGAGCAGTTCTTC. Translating it yields CASSRRTSGVYNEQFF.

The chain employs TRBV7-9 and TRBJ2-3; 13 bases are a match to TRBD2. V was pared by 4 bases and J by 0 bases, with 4 bases of the junction left unmatched. The length of the CDR3 is 17 residues. Per the germline V gene, CDR1 is SEHNR and CDR2 is FQNEAQ (reference sequence). CDR3 nucleotide sequence: TGTGCCAGCAGCTCCGGACTAGCGGGGGTTAGCACAGATACGCAGTATTTT. Protein sequence: CASSSGLAGVSTDTQYF.

In this sample, this clone turned up a few times. This sequence joins TRBV13 and TRBJ1-2; the match to TRBD1 covers 7 bases. Germline CDR1 PRHDT, CDR2 FYEKMQ (reference sequence). The CDR3 extends over 14 amino acids. After removal of 5 bases from V and 6 bases from J, the junction contained 9 bases not matched to a gene. The CDR3 sequence: CASSPRDRWDGYTF. As DNA, the CDR3 is TGTGCCAGCAGCCCCCGGGACAGATGGGATGGCTACACCTTC. The whole variable domain, remainder taken from reference TRBV13 and TRBJ1-2, is AAGVIQSPRHLIKEKRETATLKCYPIPRHDTVYWYQQGPGQDPQFLISFYEKMQSDKGSIPDRFSAQQFSDYHSELNMSSLELGDSALYFCASSPRDRWDGYTFGSGTRLTVV.

This chain joins TRBV2 and TRBJ2-7, with 7 positions matching TRBD1. J lost 3 bases, V lost 6 bases, and 5 bases had no gene match. The CDR3 extends over 13 amino acids. Germline V lookup: CDR1 SNHLY, CDR2 FYNNEI. Here the CDR3 reads CASRPGTDYEQYF. DNA for the CDR3: TGTGCCAGCAGGCCCGGGACAGACTACGAGCAGTACTTC.

Turning to this clone: In this CDR3 the conserved last residue, phenylalanine or tryptophan, is missing, so a read error is likely. This sequence joins TRBV27 and TRBJ1-2, with 8 bases lining up with TRBD1. Germline CDR1 is MNHEY and CDR2 is SMNVEV (reference sequence). The CDR3 length is 16 residues. Germline trimming cut 4 bases from V and 1 base from J; bases unmatched to any gene: 8. CDR3 sequence (DNA): TGTGCCAGCAGTTACCCCCGGACAGGGAATAACTATGGCTACACCCTC. Translation: CASSYPRTGNNYGYTL.

The V and J genes are TRBV4-3 and TRBJ2-1; 7 bases are a match to TRBD2. Losses at the gene ends were 3 bases for V and 10 bases for J; bases not matched to a gene: 6. Germline V lookup: CDR1 LGHNA, CDR2 YSLEER. The length of the CDR3 is 13 residues. In nucleotides, the CDR3 is TGCGCCAGCAGCCAGGATGGTAGCGGGGAGCAGTTCTTC. Its protein product is CASSQDGSGEQFF.

CDR3 protein: CASSRTGQAEGYTF. Written as DNA, the CDR3 is TGTGCCAGCAGCAGGACCGGACAGGCGGAGGGCTACACCTTC. The V call is TRBV21-1, the J call TRBJ1-2; the table's D call of TRBD1 was not tested on the DNA. TRBV21-1 is designated a pseudogene. The CDR3 loop spans 14 amino acids.

The chain links TRBV7-9 to TRBJ2-1; D perhaps matches TRBD1 (6 bases). Deletions cut 3 bases from V and 5 bases from J, with 17 bases between. The CDR3 has 16 amino acids. Germline CDR1 reads SEHNR; CDR2 reads FQNEAQ (reference sequence). CDR3 residues: CASSFDPSRGHNEQFF. CDR3 bases: TGTGCCAGCAGCTTCGATCCTAGCAGGGGCCACAATGAGCAGTTCTTC. The complete variable domain, with remaining parts taken from reference TRBV7-9 and TRBJ2-1, reads DTGVSQNPRHKITKRGQNVTFRCDPISEHNRLYWYRQTLGQGPEFLTYFQNEAQLEKSRLLSDRFSAERPKGSFSTLEIQRTEQGDSAMYLCASSFDPSRGHNEQFFGPGTRLTVL.

The chain joins TRBV11-2 to TRBJ2-3; TRBD2 matches at 7 bases. This CDR3 spans 17 amino acids. J was trimmed by 0 bases and V by 1 base; bases with no gene match: 7. The germline gives CDR1 SGHAT, CDR2 FQNNGV. CDR3 nucleotides: TGTGCCAGCAGCTTAGTAGGTAGTAGCGGGAGCACAGATACGCAGTATTTT. Its translation is CASSLVGSSGSTDTQYF.

The chain carries TRBV29-1 and TRBJ2-3; TRBD2 agrees at 9 bases. Germline CDR1 is SQVTM and CDR2 is ANQGSEA. Trimming took 4 bases from V and 6 from J; bases not matched to a gene: 11. CDR3 length equals 15 residues. The DNA for the CDR3 is TGCAGCGTTGTCGTTCTAGCGGGGTGGGGTGATACGCAGTATTTT. This translates into CSVVVLAGWGDTQYF.

This clone appeared a single time. The chain uses TRBV18 and TRBJ2-5, with D possibly being TRBD2 (5 bases). The CDR3 has 13 amino acids. Trimming pared 8 bases from V and 1 base from J, leaving 11 bases between. The V gene's germline CDR1 is KGHSH and CDR2 LQKENI. As DNA, the CDR3 is TGTGCCAGCGGCAGGACTGCCCAAGAGACCCAGTACTTC. Amino acids: CASGRTAQETQYF.

The chain links TRBV11-3 to TRBJ2-3; D is perhaps TRBD2 (5 bases). Germline CDR1 and CDR2: SGHNT and YENEEA. Trimming cost V 1 base and J 4 bases, with 15 bases left between them. This CDR3 is built from 16 residues. The CDR3 spells CASSLGYGKEADTQYF. The CDR3 nucleotides are TGTGCCAGCAGCTTAGGTTACGGGAAAGAGGCAGATACGCAGTATTTT.